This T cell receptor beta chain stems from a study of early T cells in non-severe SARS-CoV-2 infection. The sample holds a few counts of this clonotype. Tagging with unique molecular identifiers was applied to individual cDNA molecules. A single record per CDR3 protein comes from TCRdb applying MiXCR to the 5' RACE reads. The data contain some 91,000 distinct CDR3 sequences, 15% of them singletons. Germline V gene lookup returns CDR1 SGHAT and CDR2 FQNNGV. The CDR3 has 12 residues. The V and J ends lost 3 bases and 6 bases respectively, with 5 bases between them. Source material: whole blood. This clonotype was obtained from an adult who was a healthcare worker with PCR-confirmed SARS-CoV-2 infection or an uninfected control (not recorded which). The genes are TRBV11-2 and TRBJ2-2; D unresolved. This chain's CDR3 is CASSFQAGELFF. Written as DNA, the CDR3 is TGTGCCAGCAGCTTCCAAGCCGGGGAGCTGTTTTTT.